These 30 T cell receptor beta chains came from one sample sequenced in a study of T cell responses to AZD1222 COVID-19 vaccine. Only in-frame clones appear in the TCRdb table, and some are missing; sequencing was by immunoSEQ multiplex PCR. The table has roughly 130,000 clones, about 86% seen once; the top ten hold around 12%. Material: peripheral blood, obtained on day 0 of AZD1222 vaccination. These receptors all come from an adult in good health.

CDR3 region: CASSISPYEQYF. CDR3 in DNA: TGTGCCAGCAGCATATCCCCCTACGAGCAGTACTTC. V and J are TRBV3-1 (or the pseudogene TRBV3-2) and TRBJ2-7, with no clear D. The CDR3 runs 12 residues. The V end was cut by 5 bases, the J end by 2 bases, with 7 bases between. Germline V gene lookup returns CDR1 LGHDT and CDR2 YNNKEL (reference sequence).

The CDR3 DNA sequence: TGTGCCTGGAGTGTCGGGTTGAACTATGGCTACACCTTC. The encoded protein is CAWSVGLNYGYTF. The chain has TRBV30 and TRBJ1-2; D is uncertain. V lost 0 bases and J lost 2, with 7 bases in between. The CDR3 length is 13 residues. Germline CDR1 reads GTSNPN; CDR2 reads SVGIG (reference sequence).

The chain is built from TRBV29-1 and TRBJ1-2; 8 bases map to TRBD1. The CDR3 spans 14 residues. V lost 1 base and J lost 7; bases outside the gene matches: 8. Germline V gene data show CDR1 as SQVTM and CDR2 as ANQGSEA. The CDR3 spells CSVEGVRGPVGYTF. CDR3 in DNA: TGCAGCGTTGAAGGGGTCAGGGGGCCGGTTGGCTACACCTTC.

The gene calls are TRBV3-1 (or the pseudogene TRBV3-2) and TRBJ2-7, with D unresolved. Trimming stripped 4 bases from V and 1 base from J, with 8 bases between. Germline CDR1 LGHDT, CDR2 YNNKEL (reference sequence). This CDR3 contains 13 residues. The CDR3 protein is CASSLGGSYEQYF. In nucleotides, the CDR3 is TGTGCCAGCAGCCTAGGTGGGTCCTACGAGCAGTACTTC.

The chain combines TRBV7-3 with TRBJ2-1; D might be TRBD2 (6 bases). The germline CDR1 and CDR2 sequences are SGHTA and FQGTGA. V was cut by 5 bases and J by 0 bases, with 14 bases left in between. The CDR3 has 16 amino acids. The DNA of the CDR3 is TGTGCCAGCAGCCCCGGGAGCCCTAGCTCCTACAATGAGCAGTTCTTC. Residues: CASSPGSPSSYNEQFF.

This clone has only a few counts. V usage is TRBV5-6 and J usage is TRBJ2-1; perhaps TRBD2 as D (6 bases). V lost 0 bases, J lost 7 bases, and 8 bases lay in between. In germline, CDR1 is SGHDT, CDR2 YYEEEE. The CDR3 sequence is 13 residues long. CDR3 loop: CASSLGRGNEQFF. In DNA, the CDR3 is TGTGCCAGCAGCTTGGGGCGGGGAAATGAGCAGTTCTTC.

The table lists this clone with a count of one. J is TRBJ2-1 and V is TRBV28, with a possible D match to TRBD2 (6 bases). The CDR3 spans 15 residues. V was cut by 6 bases and J by 4 bases, with 16 bases left in between. The germline V gene encodes CDR1 MDHEN and CDR2 SYDVKM. Written as DNA, the CDR3 is TGTGCCAGCAGGGGAGGATTACGGGTGTACAATGAGCAGTTCTTC. Encoded protein: CASRGGLRVYNEQFF. Drawing the rest from reference TRBV28 and TRBJ2-1, the complete variable domain is DVKVTQSSRYLVKRTGEKVFLECVQDMDHENMFWYRQDPGLGLRLIYFSYDVKMKEKGDIPEGYSVSREKKERFSLILESASTNQTSMYLCASRGGLRVYNEQFFGPGTRLTVL.

The rearrangement joins TRBV25-1 to TRBJ2-7; D perhaps matches TRBD1 (5 bases). The length of the CDR3 is 13 residues. Trimming took off 6 bases at V and 6 bases at J, with 15 bases between the two ends. Germline CDR1 reads MGHDK; CDR2 reads SYGVNS. The CDR3 DNA reads as TGTGCCAGCAGGCTCCAGGGTATCAGCGAGCAGTACTTC. Translation gives CASRLQGISEQYF.

This clone was seen ten or more times. The chain combines TRBV7-9 with TRBJ2-7; 7 nucleotides align to TRBD1. CDR1 SEHNR and CDR2 FQNEAQ come from the germline V gene (reference sequence). CDR3 length: 13 residues. Germline trimming cut 10 bases from V and 0 bases from J; bases unmatched to any gene: 6. DNA for the CDR3: TGTGCCACCGAAACAGGGGACTCCTACGAGCAGTACTTC. Translation gives CATETGDSYEQYF.

V gene TRBV19 combines with J gene TRBJ2-7; D gene ambiguous. CDR3 length equals 13 residues. V was shortened by 4 bases and J by 2 bases, with 9 bases between the two germline ends. CDR1 and CDR2 from the germline V gene are LNHDA and SQIVND (reference sequence). The CDR3 sequence is CASSKGRTYEQYF. In DNA form, the CDR3 reads TGTGCCAGTAGTAAGGGCCGGACCTACGAGCAGTACTTC. The full variable domain, rest sourced from reference TRBV19 and TRBJ2-7, is DGGITQSPKYLFRKEGQNVTLSCEQNLNHDAMYWYRQDPGQGLRLIYYSQIVNDFQKGDIAEGYSVSREKKESFPLTVTSAQKNPTAFYLCASSKGRTYEQYFGPGTRLTVT.

This clone was observed once. The gene calls are TRBV19 and TRBJ1-5; D gene uncertain. Germline V gene data show CDR1 as LNHDA and CDR2 as SQIVND (reference sequence). V was pared by 1 base and J by 11 bases, with 15 bases between. CDR3 length: 14 residues. CDR3 amino acids: CASSIGLISSAQHF. CDR3 nucleotides: TGTGCCAGTAGTATAGGTCTGATCTCTTCGGCCCAGCATTTT.

V gene TRBV2 combines with J gene TRBJ1-1, with D uncertain. Trimming stripped 1 base from V and 1 base from J, with 7 bases between. Germline V gives CDR1 SNHLY, CDR2 FYNNEI. The CDR3 is made up of 14 amino acids. The CDR3 is CASSEGATNTEAFF. The CDR3 DNA reads TGTGCCAGCAGTGAAGGGGCTACGAACACTGAAGCTTTCTTT. Combining the CDR3 with reference TRBV2 and TRBJ1-1 gives the whole variable domain EPEVTQTPSHQVTQMGQEVILRCVPISNHLYFYWYRQILGQKVEFLVSFYNNEISEKSEIFDDQFSVERPDGSNFTLKIRSTKLEDSAMYFCASSEGATNTEAFFGQGTRLTVV.

This clone appeared a single time. This chain connects TRBV28 to TRBJ1-5; the D is unclear. This CDR3 comprises 14 residues. Germline V gene lookup returns CDR1 MDHEN and CDR2 SYDVKM. V was shortened by 4 bases and J by 4 bases, with 11 bases between the two germline ends. The CDR3 loop is CASSSYRRNQPQHF. The CDR3 coding sequence is TGTGCCAGCAGTTCCTACAGACGAAATCAGCCCCAGCATTTT.

The V and J genes are TRBV4-3 and TRBJ2-7; TRBD2 might be the D (6 bases). Trimming stripped 6 bases from V and 5 bases from J, with 23 bases between. This CDR3 contains 16 residues. Germline values: CDR1 LGHNA, CDR2 YSLEER. The CDR3 nucleotides read TGCGCCAGCAGACAGGAGACCGGGACTCTTTACCACGAGCAGTACTTC. It codes for CASRQETGTLYHEQYF.

The chain uses TRBV7-9 and TRBJ1-2; 8 positions match TRBD1. The CDR3 runs to 15 residues. The trim removed 5 bases at V and 4 bases at J, leaving 9 bases unmatched. Germline loops: CDR1 SEHNR, CDR2 FQNEAQ (reference sequence). The CDR3 loop is CASSRPRDRSYGYTF. In nucleotides, the CDR3 is TGTGCCAGCAGCCGACCCCGGGACAGGAGCTATGGCTACACCTTC.

V is TRBV5-8 and J is TRBJ1-5; perhaps TRBD1 as D (6 bases). The V gene's germline CDR1 is SGHTS and CDR2 YDEGEE. V was shortened by 1 base and J by 4 bases, with 12 bases between the two germline ends. The CDR3 is 15 residues long. The CDR3 sequence is CASSLLQGENQPQHF. The CDR3 nucleotides read TGTGCCAGCAGCTTGTTACAGGGCGAAAATCAGCCCCAGCATTTT.

The genes are TRBV2 and TRBJ2-7; 9 bases are shared with TRBD1. The CDR3 is 12 residues long. Trimming took 5 bases from V and 5 from J; bases not matched to a gene: 1. Germline lookup yields CDR1 SNHLY and CDR2 FYNNEI. The CDR3 loop reads CASSRDRDEQYF. DNA of the CDR3: TGTGCCAGCAGTAGGGACAGGGACGAGCAGTACTTC.

The chain employs TRBV5-6 and TRBJ2-5, with TRBD1 matching 8 bases. Per the germline V gene, CDR1 is SGHDT and CDR2 is YYEEEE. The junction had 12 bases not matched to a gene; V was cut back by 4 bases and J by 4 bases. CDR3 length: 16 amino acids. The CDR3 DNA sequence: TGTGCCAGCAGCCACCTACGACAGGGGCTAGTAGAGACCCAGTACTTC. It is translated as CASSHLRQGLVETQYF.

The chain has TRBV7-8 and TRBJ2-7; 9 bases are a match to TRBD1. Germline V gene data show CDR1 as SGHVS and CDR2 as FQNEAQ. This CDR3 has 16 amino acids. The J segment lost 1 base and the V segment lost 1 base, leaving 5 bases of the junction unmatched. The CDR3 here is CASSLGVGQGSYEQYF. The CDR3 DNA sequence: TGTGCCAGCAGCTTAGGGGTTGGACAGGGGTCCTACGAGCAGTACTTC.

The gene calls are TRBV24-1 and TRBJ2-5; the D is unclear. Germline-derived CDR1 and CDR2 are KGHDR and SFDVKD. V lost 8 bases, J lost 2 bases, and 8 bases lay in between. This CDR3 has 12 residues. The CDR3 region has the DNA TGTGCCACCATGGGGTCACAAGAGACCCAGTACTTC. Amino acid sequence: CATMGSQETQYF.

The rearrangement uses TRBV28 and TRBJ1-4; D not resolved. Per the germline V gene, CDR1 is MDHEN and CDR2 is SYDVKM. The V end was cut by 3 bases, the J end by 4 bases, with 9 bases between. The CDR3 sequence is 14 residues long. The CDR3 coding sequence is TGTGCCAGCAGTTTTAGGGTTGGTAATGAAAAACTGTTTTTT. Translating gives CASSFRVGNEKLFF.

V gene TRBV5-4 combines with J gene TRBJ1-1, with D unresolved. CDR3 length: 15 residues. V was shortened by 4 bases and J by 0 bases, with 13 bases between the two germline ends. In germline, CDR1 is SGHNT, CDR2 YYREEE (reference sequence). CDR3 loop: CASSGKGKLNTEAFF. CDR3 sequence (DNA): TGTGCCAGCAGCGGAAAAGGGAAGCTGAACACTGAAGCTTTCTTT.

This rearrangement joins TRBV10-3 to TRBJ1-2; D not certain. Germline assignment: CDR1 ENHRY and CDR2 SYGVKD. The V end was cut by 7 bases, the J end by 4 bases, with 19 bases between. The CDR3 runs 15 residues. CDR3 bases: TGTGCCATCAAGCCCGGGTCCACACGGGGCTATGGCTACACCTTC. Its translation is CAIKPGSTRGYGYTF.

The J gene is TRBJ2-2, the V gene TRBV4-3, with 8 bases that match TRBD1. This CDR3 spans 16 amino acids. The germline CDR1 and CDR2 sequences are LGHNA and YSLEER. V dropped 3 bases and J dropped 4; count of bases not matched to a gene: 7. CDR3 nucleotide sequence: TGCGCCAGCAGCCAGGGGATTGGACAGGGCACCGGGGAGCTGTTTTTT. This codes for CASSQGIGQGTGELFF.

The CDR3 DNA reads TGTGCCGGAGGGTATAGCAATCAGCCCCAGCATTTT. Its translation is CAGGYSNQPQHF. The gene calls are TRBV30 and TRBJ1-5; D gene ambiguous. V lost 8 bases and J 0 bases, leaving 8 bases between the germline ends. The germline gives CDR1 GTSNPN, CDR2 SVGIG (reference sequence). The CDR3 is made up of 12 amino acids.

The rearrangement uses TRBV6-2 or TRBV6-3 and TRBJ2-1; 13 bases align to TRBD2. Germline CDR1 and CDR2: MNHEY and SVGEGT. V shed 5 bases, J shed 1 base, and the junction held 8 bases outside the gene matches. CDR3 length: 18 residues. CDR3 nucleotides: TGTGCCAGCAGTCCCGGACTAGCGGGGGTTCCTTCCTACAATGAGCAGTTCTTC. Translation: CASSPGLAGVPSYNEQFF.

This sequence joins TRBV29-1 and TRBJ1-6; D is possibly TRBD1 (5 bases). The CDR3 runs 22 residues. V was trimmed by 6 bases and J by 0 bases, leaving 33 bases between them. The germline CDR1 and CDR2 sequences are SQVTM and ANQGSEA. The CDR3: CSVDLPACDLGVWGSYNSPLHF. As DNA, the CDR3 is TGCAGCGTCGACCTCCCAGCTTGCGACCTGGGGGTATGGGGCTCCTATAATTCACCCCTCCACTTT.

The chain uses TRBV7-3 and TRBJ1-2, with D tentatively TRBD1 (6 bases). V gave up 5 bases and J gave up 2 bases, with 9 bases separating them. This CDR3 has 13 residues. Germline loops: CDR1 SGHTA, CDR2 FQGTGA. As DNA, the CDR3 is TGTGCCAGCAGCACCGGACAGAACTATGGCTACACCTTC. Translating it yields CASSTGQNYGYTF.

The V call is TRBV6-6, the J call TRBJ2-3; TRBD2 agrees at 13 bases. The CDR3 has 16 residues. Per the germline V gene, CDR1 is MNHNY and CDR2 is SVGAGI (reference sequence). Trimming removed 8 bases from V and 2 bases from J; junction bases left unmatched: 7. CDR3 sequence: CASGRTSGSYTDTQYF. For the CDR3, the DNA is TGTGCCAGCGGCAGGACTAGCGGGAGTTACACAGATACGCAGTATTTT.

The table lists this clone with a few counts. The rearrangement links TRBV7-6 to TRBJ2-1; D is undetermined. The germline CDR1 and CDR2 sequences are SGHVS and FNYEAQ. Trimming took 1 base from V and 0 from J, leaving 7 bases between them. The CDR3 contains 15 residues. The CDR3 spells CASSLEGFSYNEQFF. In nucleotides, the CDR3 is TGTGCCAGCAGCTTAGAGGGTTTCTCCTACAATGAGCAGTTCTTC.